The clone carrying this T cell receptor beta chain appeared once. This sample stems from a study of tumor T cells in aggressive B-cell lymphoma. TCRdb's copy holds only in-frame clones and misses some; the assay was immunoSEQ multiplex PCR. The sample has approximately 11,000 clones; about nine tenths are singletons. This TCR was recovered from an adult with diffuse large B cell lymphoma. Material: tumor tissue.

The CDR3 nucleotides read TGTGCCAGCAGGGCTTATAATGAAAAACTGTTTTTT. Protein product: CASRAYNEKLFF. The V and J genes are TRBV6-5 and TRBJ1-4; no clear D. The germline V gene has CDR1 MNHEY and CDR2 SVGAGI. The length of the CDR3 is 12 residues. The V and J ends lost 6 bases and 4 bases respectively, with 6 bases between them.